Listed below are T cell receptor beta chains from one sample, sequenced in a study of blood T cell repertoires in COVID-19. Generated by immunoSEQ multiplex PCR, the TCRdb table keeps only in-frame clones and is missing some. The sample consists of 250,000 to 300,000 clones, around 87% of them appearing once. Sample: peripheral blood. Source of these receptors: a woman aged 45-59 years who had recovered from COVID-19. CDR3s include the opening cysteine and the closing phenylalanine or tryptophan. A D gene is named only where the DNA matches it firmly. Not all rows give a size; the values are once, few, many and, for expanded clones, a class.

d_call clone_size j_call v_call cdr3_nt cdr3_aa
NA NA TRBJ2-1 TRBV11-3 TGTGCCAGCAGTATAGACAGTTCTTCCTCCTACAATGAGCAGTTCTTC CASSIDSSSSYNEQFF
TRBD1 once TRBJ2-7 TRBV29-1 TGCAGCGTTGTGCCAGGGGGCAAGTACGAGCAGTACTTC CSVVPGGKYEQYF
TRBD1 NA TRBJ2-1 TRBV5-1 TGCGCCAGCAGCTCCTTACAGGGGCCGAGCTCCTACAATGAGCAGTTCTTC CASSSLQGPSSYNEQFF
NA NA TRBJ1-6 TRBV30 TGTGCCTGGAGTGTAATTGGCGGTACTTCACCCCTCCACTTT CAWSVIGGTSPLHF
NA NA TRBJ2-2 TRBV28 TGTGCCAGCAGTCCCCCCAGCGGGAAGAAGGGGGGCACCGGGGAGCTGTTTTTT CASSPPSGKKGGTGELFF
NA NA TRBJ1-1 TRBV7-9 TGTGCCAGCAGCTTAGACAGGTCTGAAGCTTTCTTT CASSLDRSEAFF
NA NA TRBJ2-2 TRBV7-9 TGTGCCAGCACCAGCGGTTCGAACACCGGGGAGCTGTTTTTT CASTSGSNTGELFF
TRBD1 NA TRBJ1-1 TRBV30 TGTGCCTGGAGTGTACGGGTCGGCACAGGGGGAACTGAAGCTTTCTTT CAWSVRVGTGGTEAFF
NA NA TRBJ1-2 TRBV28 TGTGCCAGCCTCGAGGGAGGAAGGTATGGCTACACCTTC CASLEGGRYGYTF
NA few TRBJ2-5 TRBV19 TGTGCCAGTAGTAGAAAAACTGCACAAGAGACCCAGTACTTC CASSRKTAQETQYF
NA NA TRBJ2-3 TRBV28 TGTGCCAGCAGTTTAGGGGCATCAGATACGCAGTATTTT CASSLGASDTQYF
TRBD2 few TRBJ2-1 TRBV6-4 TGTGCCAGCAGTGACTCGGCGGGAGGGCTAAATGAGCAGTTCTTC CASSDSAGGLNEQFF
TRBD1 once TRBJ1-2 TRBV5-1 TGCGCCAGCAGCTTGGAAAGGACAGGGCGAGGTGGCTACACCTTC CASSLERTGRGGYTF
TRBD2 NA TRBJ2-7 TRBV6-6 TGTGCCATCAGCGCGCTAGCGGGGGTTGCCTACGAGCAGTACTTC CAISALAGVAYEQYF
TRBD2 NA TRBJ2-5 TRBV7-2 TGTGCCAGCAGCTTAAGGCCCTGGGAGAGCGGGAGTATCAAGACCCAGTACTTC CASSLRPWESGSIKTQYF
NA once TRBJ1-2 TRBV7-6 TGTGCCAGCAGCCCTCGACAGGAAAACTATGGCTACACCTTC CASSPRQENYGYTF
NA NA TRBJ2-5 TRBV27 TGTGCCAGCAGTTTACAGGGGTCTGGTCAGGAGACCCAGTACTTC CASSLQGSGQETQYF
TRBD1 NA TRBJ2-1 TRBV7-3 TGTGCCAGCGGGACAGGGACTGAGCAGTTCTTC CASGTGTEQFF
TRBD1 NA TRBJ1-1 TRBV5-1 TGCGCCAGCAGCTTTGACAGGGCGAACACTGAAGCTTTCTTT CASSFDRANTEAFF
NA NA TRBJ2-1 TRBV28 TGTGCCATCGAATCGGGAGCGATCTACAATGAGCAGTTCTTC CAIESGAIYNEQFF
TRBD2 NA TRBJ2-7 TRBV28 TGTGCCAGCAGAACCGGGACTAGCGACACCGAGCAGTACTTC CASRTGTSDTEQYF
NA once TRBJ2-5 TRBV7-2 TGTGCCAGCAGCTTAGCGGGAGGATTACAAGAGACCCAGTACTTC CASSLAGGLQETQYF
TRBD1 once TRBJ1-4 TRBV30 TGTGCCTTTACCAGCCCGGGACAGGGGTATGAAAAACTGTTTTTT CAFTSPGQGYEKLFF
TRBD1 NA TRBJ1-2 TRBV5-1 TGCGCCAGCAGCTTGTCGGGACAGGGCTATGGCTACACCTTC CASSLSGQGYGYTF
NA NA TRBJ2-1 TRBV9 TGTGCCAGCAGCCTCGCAGGGGATGCCTACAATGAGCAGTTCTTC CASSLAGDAYNEQFF
NA NA TRBJ1-1 TRBV4-3 TGCGCCAGCAGCCAAGGGGGGCTCGACCGCAATGAAGCTTTCTTT CASSQGGLDRNEAFF
TRBD1 NA TRBJ2-7 TRBV10-3 TGTGCCATCAGTGTGGGACAGGAATCACGGATCCTACCCTACGAGCAGTACTTC CAISVGQESRILPYEQYF
NA NA TRBJ1-2 TRBV28 TGTGCCAGCAGTTTGGGCAGGGATTATGGCTACACCTTC CASSLGRDYGYTF
NA NA TRBJ1-1 TRBV6-2/TRBV6-3 TGTGCCAGCAGTCCCCCGGGGAACACTGAAGCTTTCTTT CASSPPGNTEAFF
NA once TRBJ1-2 TRBV5-4 TGTGCCAGCAGCCTCCCCGACGGGTACGGCTACACCTTC CASSLPDGYGYTF
NA NA TRBJ1-2 TRBV4-2 TGTGCCAGCAGCCAAGATCGAGGCGGTGTTGACTATGGCTACACCTTC CASSQDRGGVDYGYTF
NA NA TRBJ1-1 TRBV9 TGTGCCAGCAGCCTGCGGGAGTCCACTGAAGCTTTCTTT CASSLRESTEAFF
NA few TRBJ1-3 TRBV7-2 TGTGCCAGCAGCCCACAGGGATCTGGAAACACCATATATTTT CASSPQGSGNTIYF
NA once TRBJ1-2 TRBV11-2 TGTGCCAGCAGGCGTACAGGGTATGGCTACACCTTC CASRRTGYGYTF
NA NA TRBJ2-3 TRBV27 TGTGCCTTACAACCTCTCGGAGTCCAGGGTCCAGATACGCAGTATTTT CALQPLGVQGPDTQYF
NA NA TRBJ1-2 TRBV5-1 TGCGCCAGCAGCGCAACGCCGGCCGGAGATGGCTACACCTTC CASSATPAGDGYTF